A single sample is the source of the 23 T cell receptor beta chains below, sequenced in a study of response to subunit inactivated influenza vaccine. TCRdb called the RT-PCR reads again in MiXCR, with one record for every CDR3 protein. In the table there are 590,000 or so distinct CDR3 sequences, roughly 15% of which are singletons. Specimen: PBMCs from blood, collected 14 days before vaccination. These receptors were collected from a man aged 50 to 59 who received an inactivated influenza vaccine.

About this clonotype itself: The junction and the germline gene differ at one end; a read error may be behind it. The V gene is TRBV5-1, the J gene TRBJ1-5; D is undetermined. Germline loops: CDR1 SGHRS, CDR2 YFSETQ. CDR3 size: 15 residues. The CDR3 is CASASGPNGDQPQRF. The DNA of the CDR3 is TGCGCCAGCGCCTCCGGACCTAATGGGGATCAGCCCCAGCGTTTT.

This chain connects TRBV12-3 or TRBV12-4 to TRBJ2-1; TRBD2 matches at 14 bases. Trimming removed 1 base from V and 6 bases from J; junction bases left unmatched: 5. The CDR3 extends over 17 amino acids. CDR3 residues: CASSLGLAGGPSNEQFF. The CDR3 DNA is TGTGCCAGCAGTTTAGGACTAGCGGGAGGGCCGAGCAATGAGCAGTTCTTC.

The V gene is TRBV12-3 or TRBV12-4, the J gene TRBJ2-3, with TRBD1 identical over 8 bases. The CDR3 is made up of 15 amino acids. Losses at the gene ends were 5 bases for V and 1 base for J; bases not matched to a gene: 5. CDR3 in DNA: TGTGCCAGCAGTAGGGACAGGACGGGCACAGATACGCAGTATTTT. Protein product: CASSRDRTGTDTQYF.

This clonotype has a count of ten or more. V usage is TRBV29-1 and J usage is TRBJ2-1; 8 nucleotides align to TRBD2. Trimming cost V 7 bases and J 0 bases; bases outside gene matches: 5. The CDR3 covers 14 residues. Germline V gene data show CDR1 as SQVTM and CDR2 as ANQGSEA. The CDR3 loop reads CSGKRGSSYNEQFF. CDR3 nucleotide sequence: TGCAGCGGCAAGCGGGGGAGCTCCTACAATGAGCAGTTCTTC.

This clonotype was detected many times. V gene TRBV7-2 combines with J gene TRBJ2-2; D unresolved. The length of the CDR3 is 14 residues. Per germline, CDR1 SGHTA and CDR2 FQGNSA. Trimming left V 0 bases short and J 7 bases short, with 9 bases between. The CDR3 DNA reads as TGTGCCAGCAGCTTAGCGGTAGGCGGCGGGGAGCTGTTTTTT. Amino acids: CASSLAVGGGELFF.

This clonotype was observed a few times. The DNA of the CDR3 is TGCAGTGCTAAACAGGGGAACAGAAATTCACCCCTCCACTTT. This gives the protein CSAKQGNRNSPLHF. The V and J genes are TRBV20-1 and TRBJ1-6; 7 positions agree with TRBD1. CDR1 DFQATT and CDR2 SNEGSKA come from the germline V gene (reference sequence). The CDR3 sequence is 14 residues long. J gave up 7 bases and V 4 bases, and 7 bases lay outside the gene matches.

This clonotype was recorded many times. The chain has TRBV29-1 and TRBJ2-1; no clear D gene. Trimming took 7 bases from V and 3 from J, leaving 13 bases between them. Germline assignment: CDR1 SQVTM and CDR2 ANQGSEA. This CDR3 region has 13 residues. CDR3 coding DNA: TGCAGCGCCGTCCTTAACGACTACAATGAGCAGTTCTTC. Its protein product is CSAVLNDYNEQFF.

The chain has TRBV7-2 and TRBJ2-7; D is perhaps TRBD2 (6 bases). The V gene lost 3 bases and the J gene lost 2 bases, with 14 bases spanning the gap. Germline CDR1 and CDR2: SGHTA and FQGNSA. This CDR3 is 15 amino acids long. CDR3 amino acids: CASSFEGGPTYEQYF. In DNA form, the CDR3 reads TGTGCCAGCAGCTTTGAGGGAGGCCCTACCTACGAGCAGTACTTC.

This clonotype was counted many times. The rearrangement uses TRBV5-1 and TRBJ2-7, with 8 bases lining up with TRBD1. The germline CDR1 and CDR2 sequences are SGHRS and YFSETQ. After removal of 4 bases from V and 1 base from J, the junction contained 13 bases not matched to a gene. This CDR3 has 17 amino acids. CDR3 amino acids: CASSRLTGQAASYEQYF. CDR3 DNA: TGCGCCAGCAGCCGTTTAACGGGACAGGCGGCATCCTACGAGCAGTACTTC.

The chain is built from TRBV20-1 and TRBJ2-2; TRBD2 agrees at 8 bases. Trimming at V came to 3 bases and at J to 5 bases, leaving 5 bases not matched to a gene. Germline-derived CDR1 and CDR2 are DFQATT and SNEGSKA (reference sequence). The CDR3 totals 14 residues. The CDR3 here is CSARPSGSTGELFF. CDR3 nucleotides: TGCAGTGCTAGGCCCAGCGGGAGTACCGGGGAGCTGTTTTTT.

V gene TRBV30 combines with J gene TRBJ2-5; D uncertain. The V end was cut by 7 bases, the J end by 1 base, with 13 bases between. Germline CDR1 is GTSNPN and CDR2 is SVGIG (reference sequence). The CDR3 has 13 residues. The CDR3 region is CASSDGTQETQYF. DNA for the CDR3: TGTGCCTCATCGGACGGAACCCAAGAGACCCAGTACTTC.

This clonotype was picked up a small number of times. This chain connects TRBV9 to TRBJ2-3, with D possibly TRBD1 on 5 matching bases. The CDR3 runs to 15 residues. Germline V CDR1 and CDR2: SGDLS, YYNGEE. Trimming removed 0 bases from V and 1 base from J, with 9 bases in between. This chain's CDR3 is CASSVDGRGTDTQYF. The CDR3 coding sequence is TGTGCCAGCAGCGTAGACGGCAGGGGCACAGATACGCAGTATTTT. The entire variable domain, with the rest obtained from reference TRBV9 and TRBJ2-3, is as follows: DSGVTQTPKHLITATGQRVTLRCSPRSGDLSVYWYQQSLDQGLQFLIQYYNGEERAKGNILERFSAQQFPDLHSELNLSSLELGDSALYFCASSVDGRGTDTQYFGPGTRLTVL.

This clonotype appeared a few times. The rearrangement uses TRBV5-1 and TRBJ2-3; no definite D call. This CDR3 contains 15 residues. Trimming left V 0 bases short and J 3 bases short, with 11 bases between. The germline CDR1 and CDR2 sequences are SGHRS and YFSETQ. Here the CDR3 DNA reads TGCGCCAGCAGCTTGGTGGAGATACTAACAGATACGCAGTATTTT. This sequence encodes CASSLVEILTDTQYF.

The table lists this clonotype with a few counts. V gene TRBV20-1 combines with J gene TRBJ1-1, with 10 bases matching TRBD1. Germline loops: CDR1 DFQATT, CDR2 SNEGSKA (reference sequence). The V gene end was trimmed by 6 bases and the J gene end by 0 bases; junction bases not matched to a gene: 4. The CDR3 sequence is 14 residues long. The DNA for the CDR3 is TGCAGTGCACAGACAGGGGGCTTGAACACTGAAGCTTTCTTT. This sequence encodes CSAQTGGLNTEAFF.

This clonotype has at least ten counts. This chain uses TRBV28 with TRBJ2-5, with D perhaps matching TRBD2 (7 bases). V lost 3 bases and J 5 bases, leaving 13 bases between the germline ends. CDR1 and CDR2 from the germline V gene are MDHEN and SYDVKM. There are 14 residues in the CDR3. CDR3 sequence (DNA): TGTGCCAGCAGTTTTGGCGGGGGCCAGGAGACCCAGTACTTC. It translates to CASSFGGGQETQYF. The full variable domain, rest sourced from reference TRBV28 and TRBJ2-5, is DVKVTQSSRYLVKRTGEKVFLECVQDMDHENMFWYRQDPGLGLRLIYFSYDVKMKEKGDIPEGYSVSREKKERFSLILESASTNQTSMYLCASSFGGGQETQYFGPGTRLLVL.

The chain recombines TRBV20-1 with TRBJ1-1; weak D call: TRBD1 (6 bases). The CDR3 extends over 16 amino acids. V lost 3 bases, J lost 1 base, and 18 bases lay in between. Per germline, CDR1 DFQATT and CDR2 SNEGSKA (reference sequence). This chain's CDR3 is CSASPAGAGANTEAFF. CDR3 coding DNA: TGCAGTGCTAGCCCCGCTGGGGCAGGGGCGAACACTGAAGCTTTCTTT.

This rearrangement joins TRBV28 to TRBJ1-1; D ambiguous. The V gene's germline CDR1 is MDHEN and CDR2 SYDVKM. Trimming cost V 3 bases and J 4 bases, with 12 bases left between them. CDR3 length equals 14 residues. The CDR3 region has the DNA TGTGCCAGCAGTTTCCTGCGCGGCGGCACTGAAGCTTTCTTT. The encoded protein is CASSFLRGGTEAFF.

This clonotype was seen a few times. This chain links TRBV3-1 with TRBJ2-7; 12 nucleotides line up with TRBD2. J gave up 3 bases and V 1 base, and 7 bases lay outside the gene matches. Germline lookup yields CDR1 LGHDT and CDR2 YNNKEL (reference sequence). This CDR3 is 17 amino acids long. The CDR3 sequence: CASSQVLLAGGRYEQYF. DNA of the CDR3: TGTGCCAGCAGCCAAGTCCTCCTAGCGGGAGGGCGCTACGAGCAGTACTTC.

This chain's CDR3 is CASTPGLTSYNEQFF. CDR3 coding DNA: TGTGCCAGCACCCCGGGACTTACCTCCTACAATGAGCAGTTCTTC. The chain links TRBV27 to TRBJ2-1; D possibly corresponds to TRBD2 (6 bases). The V gene lost 7 bases and the J gene lost 0 bases, with 13 bases spanning the gap. This CDR3 contains 15 residues. In germline, CDR1 is MNHEY, CDR2 SMNVEV (reference sequence).

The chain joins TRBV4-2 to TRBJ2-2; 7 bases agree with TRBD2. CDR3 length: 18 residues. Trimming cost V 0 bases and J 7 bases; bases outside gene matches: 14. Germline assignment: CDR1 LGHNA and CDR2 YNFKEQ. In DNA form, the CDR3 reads TGTGCCAGCAGCCAAGATAGGTTACGGACTAGGTTCTTCGGGGAGCTGTTTTTT. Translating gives CASSQDRLRTRFFGELFF.

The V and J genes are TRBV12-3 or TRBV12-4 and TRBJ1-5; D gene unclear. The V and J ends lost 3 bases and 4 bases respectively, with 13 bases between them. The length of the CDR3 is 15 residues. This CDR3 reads CASSFDVIGNQPQHF. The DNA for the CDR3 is TGTGCCAGCAGTTTCGATGTCATCGGGAATCAGCCCCAGCATTTT.

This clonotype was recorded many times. CDR3 sequence reads: CASSFRSGANVLTF. In DNA form, the CDR3 reads TGTGCCAGTAGCTTCCGCTCTGGGGCCAACGTCCTGACTTTC. V is TRBV19 and J is TRBJ2-6; no clear D. The V and J ends lost 6 bases and 0 bases respectively, with 6 bases between them. CDR1 is LNHDA, CDR2 SQIVND, per germline (reference sequence). This CDR3 contains 14 residues.

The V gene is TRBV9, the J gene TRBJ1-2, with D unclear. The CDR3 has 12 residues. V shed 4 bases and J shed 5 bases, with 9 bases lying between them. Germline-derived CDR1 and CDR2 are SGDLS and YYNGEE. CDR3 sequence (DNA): TGTGCCAGCAGCTCCCCCGGGTATGGCTACACCTTC. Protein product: CASSSPGYGYTF.